Given below is one TCR beta chain in context. The sample originates from a study of blood T cell repertoires in COVID-19. The CDR3 has 13 residues. V was clipped by 0 bases and J by 4 bases, with 7 bases between them. The germline V gene encodes CDR1 SGDLS and CDR2 YYNGEE. Sequencing used immunoSEQ multiplex PCR; TCRdb keeps in-frame clones, though not all of them. Here the sample spans just under 95,000 clones, 60% to 85% being singletons. The sequence was collected from a man aged 50 to 59 who had recovered from COVID-19. The sample was peripheral blood. The chain couples TRBV9 to TRBJ1-1; D possibly corresponds to TRBD1 (5 bases). The CDR3 DNA follows: TGTGCCAGCAGCGTAGGGGGCCTCACTGAAGCTTTCTTT. Its translation: CASSVGGLTEAFF.